The entry below describes one T cell receptor (beta chain). Its antigen is still unknown. The sample comes from a study of T cell responses to AZD1222 COVID-19 vaccine (dated by TCRdb to 2020 to 2022). Background for the entire study: A total of 233 trial participants underwent TCR sequencing, of whom 200 to 220 had received two doses of AZD1222 and around 25 had received two doses of the MenACWY control vaccine. Trial participants were enrolled by age into 18-55, 56-69 and 70-plus year subgroups, with about 150, 27 and 61 TCR-sequenced participants respectively.

The sample's time point label, decoded: baseline before first vaccination. The vaccinee samples were drawn from two UK trials, COV001 and COV002, one of which was a single-blind randomized controlled phase 2/3 trial testing AZD1222 (ChAdOx1 nCoV-19) in healthy adults. For TCRbeta chain sequencing, PBMC samples were collected from trial participants at day 0 and at day 28 after the second dose. The CDR3 regions of human TCRbeta chains were subjected to immunosequencing. The original methods were these. Repertoire TCRs were matched against a reference library of SARS-CoV-2-specific TCRs generated with the MIRA antigen-specificity platform. Breadth was defined as the fraction of unique TCRs that were SARS-CoV-2-associated, and depth was defined as the fraction of total T cells that were SARS-CoV-2-associated. Each spike-specific TCR was assigned to its reactive spike region and to a CD4 or CD8 class using the MIRA data. Log10-transformed breadth and depth values were compared by one-way ANOVA with Sidak's multiple comparisons tests. The table comes from immuneACCESS by way of TCRdb, which keeps in-frame sequences with V and J called. Part of the clones is missing from these tables; in studies checked, under half for an unresolved V gene and the rest for unknown reasons. V and J calls and clone size are copied from that table; D and trimming were computed from the DNA. The sample's table lists a count of more than 110,000 clones. 2% to 2.5% of the sample goes to the ten largest clones.

Measured from the cysteine to the phenylalanine, the CDR3 is 16 residues long. The CDR3 DNA has 48 bases and is translated from base 1. For CDR1 and CDR2, the germline V gene lists SGHVS and FQNEAQ. V gives up 1 base and J gives up 0 bases, and the segment between their germline ends measures 10 bases. The paper as a whole reports these results and caveats: Reportedly, almost half of the unique spike-specific TCRs recognized epitopes lying outside the regions that are mutated in the B.1.351 and B.1.1.7 variants. Vaccine-associated CD4 TCRs spanned the whole spike protein, with dominant responses in regions 160-218 and 743-854. Most participants were white British and females outnumbered males, and the authors suggested that clonal diversity may have been underestimated. The 56-69-year group was small, and its depth increase did not reach significance, likely because of low power. Conclusions about previously exposed vaccinees were limited because only a handful of AZD1222 recipients were SARS-CoV-2 seropositive at baseline. Because no day 14 peak-response samples were available, the repertoires could be characterized only after the peak T cell response. A significant rise in spike-specific TCR breadth and depth was observed after two AZD1222 doses relative to day 0 and relative to MenACWY recipients.

The clonotype originates from an adult in good health. The sample was peripheral blood. The receptor chain draws on TRBV7-8 and TRBJ1-5; the D gene is perhaps TRBD1, on 5 matching bases. The DNA is as follows: TGTGCCAGCAGCTTAGTTCGGGGCCTTAGCAATCAGCCCCAGCATTTT. Protein translation: CASSLVRGLSNQPQHF.